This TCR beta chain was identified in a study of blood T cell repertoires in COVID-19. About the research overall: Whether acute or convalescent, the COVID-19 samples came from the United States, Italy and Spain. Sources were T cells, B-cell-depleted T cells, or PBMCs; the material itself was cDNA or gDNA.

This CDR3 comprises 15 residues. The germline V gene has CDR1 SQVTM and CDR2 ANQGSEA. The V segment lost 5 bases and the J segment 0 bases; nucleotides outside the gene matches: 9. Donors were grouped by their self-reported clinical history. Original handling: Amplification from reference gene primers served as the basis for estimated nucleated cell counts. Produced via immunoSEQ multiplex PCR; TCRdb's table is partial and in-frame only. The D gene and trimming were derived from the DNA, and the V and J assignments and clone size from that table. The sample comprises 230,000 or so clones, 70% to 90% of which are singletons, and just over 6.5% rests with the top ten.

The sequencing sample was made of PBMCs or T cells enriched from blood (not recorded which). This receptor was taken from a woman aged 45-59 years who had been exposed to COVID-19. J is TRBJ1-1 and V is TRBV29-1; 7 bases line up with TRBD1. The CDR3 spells CSVPAGGMVNTEAFF. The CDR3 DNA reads TGCAGCGTTCCCGCAGGGGGAATGGTGAACACTGAAGCTTTCTTT.